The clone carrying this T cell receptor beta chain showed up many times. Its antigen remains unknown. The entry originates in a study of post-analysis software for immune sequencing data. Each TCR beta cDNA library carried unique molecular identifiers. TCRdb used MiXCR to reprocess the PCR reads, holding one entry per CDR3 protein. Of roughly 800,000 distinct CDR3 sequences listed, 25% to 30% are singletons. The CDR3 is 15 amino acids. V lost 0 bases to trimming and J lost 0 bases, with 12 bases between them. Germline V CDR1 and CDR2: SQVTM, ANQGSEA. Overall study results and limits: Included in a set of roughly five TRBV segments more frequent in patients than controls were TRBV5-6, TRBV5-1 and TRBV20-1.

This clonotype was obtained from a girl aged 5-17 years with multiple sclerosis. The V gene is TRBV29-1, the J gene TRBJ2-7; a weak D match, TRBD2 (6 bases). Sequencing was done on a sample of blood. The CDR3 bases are TGCAGCGTTGAAGATGTGGGGCGGGGCTCCTACGAGCAGTACTTC. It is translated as CSVEDVGRGSYEQYF.